In its sample, the clone carrying this TCR beta chain was seen a few times. As yet, its antigen is unknown. This record belongs to a study of T cell repertoires in cytomegalovirus infection. Study background: Evidence of both CMV infection and a matching HLA type came from public TCR beta signatures.

TCRdb fed the reads into MiXCR, producing one record per CDR3 protein. The top ten clones hold around 13% of a sample with about 770,000 distinct CDR3 sequences, about 27% of them seen once. Study-level findings and limits: Across the ex vivo response, the dominant clonotypes were HLA-C-restricted CMV-specific TCR beta clonotypes.

Between the trimmed V and J ends, which lost 3 bases and 8 bases, there was a span of 19 bases. This CDR3 region has 16 residues. The chain recombines TRBV12-3 or TRBV12-4 with TRBJ1-4; no clear D. The TCR originated in a human donor in good health (CMV status not recorded). Some clones in this sample may be carry-over from other donors' samples. The sample consisted of cultured CD8+ T cells from PBMCs, taken from culture after CMV antigen stimulation. This chain's CDR3 is CASSFSTPIYREKLFF. The CDR3 region has the DNA TGTGCCAGCAGTTTTAGTACACCAATCTATAGAGAAAAACTGTTTTTT.